The 21 T cell receptor beta chains given below trace back to one sample, sequenced in a study of cytomegalovirus exposure and HLA in healthy donors. Primers for the PCR totalled 60 Vbeta and 13 Jbeta. Assay used: immunoSEQ multiplex PCR; TCRdb lists only in-frame clones, some missing. In the table there are approximately 190,000 clones, 81% of which are singletons. The sequenced sample consisted of PBMCs. These receptors came from a woman under 30 in good health and CMV-seropositive.

V usage is TRBV13 and J usage is TRBJ2-7, with 11 bases lining up with TRBD2. The CDR3 has 17 amino acids. The V and J ends lost 10 bases and 0 bases, in that order; junction bases with no gene match: 14. Germline V CDR1 and CDR2: PRHDT, FYEKMQ (reference sequence). CDR3 in amino acids: CATKQGTSGVSSYEQYF. CDR3 DNA: TGTGCCACCAAGCAGGGGACTAGCGGCGTTAGCTCCTACGAGCAGTACTTC.

In this sample, this clone turned up a few times. This chain uses TRBV7-9 with TRBJ1-1; no definite D call. Trimming stripped 5 bases from V and 1 base from J, with 5 bases between. Germline V gives CDR1 SEHNR, CDR2 FQNEAQ (reference sequence). CDR3 length: 12 residues. CDR3 sequence (DNA): TGTGCCAGCAGCCTAAAGAACACTGAAGCTTTCTTT. Encoded protein: CASSLKNTEAFF.

The chain uses TRBV18 and TRBJ2-1; D perhaps matches TRBD1 (5 bases). Trimming shortened V by 1 base and J by 6 bases, and 13 bases separated the two germline ends. This CDR3 is 15 amino acids long. Looked up from germline, CDR1 is KGHSH and CDR2 is LQKENI. The CDR3 DNA sequence: TGTGCCAGCTCACCACTGCCAGGGAACAGCAATGAGCAGTTCTTC. Protein: CASSPLPGNSNEQFF.

The chain joins TRBV5-1 to TRBJ2-6, with no clear D. Trimming took 1 base from V and 0 from J, leaving 5 bases between them. Germline V CDR1 and CDR2: SGHRS, YFSETQ. This CDR3 is 15 amino acids long. The CDR3 nucleotides read TGCGCCAGCAGCTTGACAGTCTCTGGGGCCAACGTCCTGACTTTC. Its translation is CASSLTVSGANVLTF. Complete variable domain (other parts from reference TRBV5-1 and TRBJ2-6): KAGVTQTPRYLIKTRGQQVTLSCSPISGHRSVSWYQQTPGQGLQFLFEYFSETQRNKGNFPGRFSGRQFSNSRSEMNVSTLELGDSALYLCASSLTVSGANVLTFGAGSRLTVL.

This clone was seen once. The chain combines TRBV27 with TRBJ2-3, with no clear D. Trimming pared 8 bases from V and 1 base from J, leaving 7 bases between. Germline CDR1 reads MNHEY; CDR2 reads SMNVEV (reference sequence). The CDR3 contains 12 residues. CDR3 DNA: TGTGCCAGCCGTCGGGGCACAGATACGCAGTATTTT. It is translated as CASRRGTDTQYF.

This clone was observed a few times. This rearrangement joins TRBV5-4 to TRBJ1-1; 9 nucleotides align to TRBD1. CDR3 length: 15 amino acids. The V and J ends lost 3 bases and 0 bases, in that order; junction bases with no gene match: 3. The germline V gene encodes CDR1 SGHNT and CDR2 YYREEE (reference sequence). CDR3 nucleotides: TGTGCCAGCAGCTGGGGGACAGGGTTGAACACTGAAGCTTTCTTT. Translation gives CASSWGTGLNTEAFF.

This rearrangement joins TRBV5-1 to TRBJ1-4; 11 nucleotides line up with TRBD1. Germline CDR1 SGHRS, CDR2 YFSETQ. The CDR3 loop spans 16 amino acids. The ends lost 4 bases at V and 8 bases at J; junction bases unmatched: 10. The CDR3: CASSQRTGGAREKLFF. In DNA, the CDR3 is TGCGCCAGCAGCCAGCGGACAGGGGGCGCAAGAGAAAAACTGTTTTTT. Based on the CDR3 plus reference TRBV5-1 and TRBJ1-4, the full variable domain is KAGVTQTPRYLIKTRGQQVTLSCSPISGHRSVSWYQQTPGQGLQFLFEYFSETQRNKGNFPGRFSGRQFSNSRSEMNVSTLELGDSALYLCASSQRTGGAREKLFFGSGTQLSVL.

The chain couples TRBV4-1 to TRBJ2-3; unclear D gene. The germline gives CDR1 MGHRA, CDR2 YSYEKL. Trimming shortened V by 0 bases and J by 0 bases, and 7 bases separated the two germline ends. The CDR3 has 15 residues. The CDR3: CASSQERRSTDTQYF. The CDR3 DNA follows: TGCGCCAGCAGCCAAGAAAGGCGGAGCACAGATACGCAGTATTTT.

This chain joins TRBV30 and TRBJ1-2; D call uncertain. Germline V gene lookup returns CDR1 GTSNPN and CDR2 SVGIG (reference sequence). The V gene lost 4 bases and the J gene lost 5 bases, with 14 bases spanning the gap. CDR3 length: 13 amino acids. The DNA of the CDR3 is TGTGCCTGGACGGGAAGTAAGTGGTATGGCTACACCTTC. Its translation: CAWTGSKWYGYTF.

The chain employs TRBV9 and TRBJ2-1; maybe TRBD1 (6 bases). CDR1 and CDR2 from the germline V gene are SGDLS and YYNGEE. The CDR3 extends over 14 amino acids. V dropped 3 bases and J dropped 2 bases, with 9 bases sitting between them. The CDR3 nucleotides read TGTGCCAGCAGCGGGGGGCTCACCTACAATGAGCAGTTCTTC. It encodes CASSGGLTYNEQFF.

The rearrangement joins TRBV30 to TRBJ2-6; D gene uncertain. CDR1 is GTSNPN and CDR2 is SVGIG in the germline V gene (reference sequence). V lost 4 bases and J 12 bases, leaving 10 bases between the germline ends. The length of the CDR3 is 11 residues. In DNA, the CDR3 is TGTGCCTGGAAACGGTTCGGCGTCCTGACTTTC. Translating it yields CAWKRFGVLTF.

As regards this clone: One end of the junction varies from germline; a read error may be responsible. The chain is built from TRBV4-2 and TRBJ2-2; D may be TRBD2 (6 bases). The CDR3 spans 15 residues. CDR1 and CDR2 from the germline V gene are LGHNA and YNFKEQ. The CDR3 DNA reads as TGTGCCAGCAGGTCCAGGGAGGCGAACGCCGGGGAGCTGTTTTTT. It specifies CASRSREANAGELFF.

Regarding this clone: Within the sample, other DNA sequences also encode this same CDR3. The chain employs TRBV7-9 and TRBJ1-1; 8 bases are a match to TRBD1. The germline V gene encodes CDR1 SEHNR and CDR2 FQNEAQ (reference sequence). V lost 5 bases, J lost 2 bases, and 7 bases stayed unmatched. The CDR3 extends over 15 amino acids. This CDR3 is CASSPRQGPNTEAFF. As DNA, the CDR3 is TGTGCCAGCAGCCCCAGACAGGGGCCTAACACTGAAGCTTTCTTT.

The chain joins TRBV10-3 to TRBJ1-1, with 7 bases fitting TRBD1. V trimming: 4 bases; J trimming: 7 bases; junction bases outside the gene matches: 6. The CDR3 consists of 13 residues. Germline CDR1 reads ENHRY; CDR2 reads SYGVKD. In DNA, the CDR3 is TGTGCCATCAGTGTGGGACAGCACGATGAAGCTTTCTTT. Its protein product is CAISVGQHDEAFF.

The chain recombines TRBV29-1 with TRBJ1-2; the match to TRBD1 covers 7 bases. V was clipped by 3 bases and J by 8 bases; unmatched bases: 6. This CDR3 contains 12 residues. CDR1 and CDR2 (germline): SQVTM, ANQGSEA. CDR3 protein: CSVDDRVGGYTF. The DNA for the CDR3 is TGCAGCGTTGATGACAGGGTGGGGGGCTACACCTTC.

This sequence joins TRBV4-1 and TRBJ1-2; possibly TRBD1 for D (6 bases). From germline, CDR1 is MGHRA and CDR2 YSYEKL. This CDR3 has 15 amino acids. V lost 8 bases and J 2 bases, leaving 18 bases between the germline ends. The CDR3 sequence: CASGGEPPSNYGYTF. CDR3 bases: TGCGCCAGCGGGGGCGAACCTCCGTCCAACTATGGCTACACCTTC.

The chain joins TRBV18 to TRBJ1-2; maybe TRBD1 (5 bases). Germline CDR1 KGHSH, CDR2 LQKENI. The CDR3 covers 13 residues. The V gene lost 2 bases and the J gene lost 4 bases, with 8 bases spanning the gap. CDR3 in DNA: TGTGCCAGCTCACCAGGGGGGTTCTATGGCTACACCTTC. Its translation: CASSPGGFYGYTF. Based on the CDR3 plus reference TRBV18 and TRBJ1-2, the full variable domain is NAGVMQNPRHLVRRRGQEARLRCSPMKGHSHVYWYRQLPEEGLKFMVYLQKENIIDESGMPKERFSAEFPKEGPSILRIQQVVRGDSAAYFCASSPGGFYGYTFGSGTRLTVV.

CDR3 bases: TGTGCCAGCCGGACAGGGCCGAACACTGAAGCTTTCTTT. Encoded protein: CASRTGPNTEAFF. The chain links TRBV27 to TRBJ1-1; TRBD1 agrees at 8 bases. The CDR3 is 13 residues long. Germline V gene data show CDR1 as MNHEY and CDR2 as SMNVEV (reference sequence). The trim removed 8 bases at V and 1 base at J, leaving 3 bases unmatched.

Comments on this clone: A junction boundary mismatches the germline segment, possibly from a read error. This chain uses TRBV7-9 with TRBJ1-2; tentative D call: TRBD1 (6 bases). The CDR3 contains 16 residues. Per the germline V gene, CDR1 is SEHNR and CDR2 is FQNEAQ (reference sequence). CDR3 region: CSSSLGGQWINYGYTF. The CDR3 DNA follows: TGTTCCAGCAGCTTAGGAGGACAGTGGATCAACTATGGCTACACCTTC.

CDR3 amino acids: CSVVPGTEAFF. The CDR3 region has the DNA TGCAGCGTTGTTCCGGGAACTGAAGCTTTCTTT. The chain uses TRBV29-1 and TRBJ1-1; D remains ambiguous. In germline, CDR1 is SQVTM, CDR2 ANQGSEA. This CDR3 is built from 11 residues. V lost 4 bases and J lost 5, with 8 bases in between.

The chain employs TRBV5-6 and TRBJ1-6; 10 bases are a match to TRBD1. This CDR3 spans 15 amino acids. CDR1 is SGHDT and CDR2 is YYEEEE in the germline V gene. Trimming at V came to 4 bases and at J to 7 bases, leaving 5 bases not matched to a gene. The CDR3 protein is CASSMTGGGNSPLHF. The CDR3 DNA reads as TGTGCCAGCAGCATGACAGGGGGCGGAAATTCACCCCTCCACTTT.